A single T cell receptor beta chain is shown here with its context. Across under 25 US areas, participants ranged in age from roughly 18 to 89 years. Participants reported their clinical history, and cohort assignment relied on those reports. The protocol was immunoSEQ multiplex PCR, while the TCRdb copy is restricted to in-frame clones and leaves out a portion. The sample lists around 230,000 clones, around 80% occurring once. CDR1 LNHDA and CDR2 SQIVND come from the germline V gene (reference sequence). V was clipped by 10 bases and J by 0 bases; unmatched bases: 10. The length of the CDR3 is 16 residues. This sample stems from a study of blood T cell repertoires in COVID-19. Study details: Collection of acute and convalescent COVID-19 samples took place in the United States, Italy and Spain. T cells, B-cell-depleted T cells, or PBMCs supplied cDNA or gDNA.

The chain has TRBV19 and TRBJ2-1; 9 bases are shared with TRBD2. This TCR derives from a man between 40 and 49 years old who had recovered from COVID-19. Sequencing was done on a sample of PBMCs or T cells enriched from blood (not recorded which). CDR3 DNA sequence: TGTGCCACATGCGGAGCGGGAGGTTCCTCCTACAATGAGCAGTTCTTC. Translated: CATCGAGGSSYNEQFF.